This T cell receptor (beta chain) was found in a study of cytomegalovirus exposure and HLA in healthy donors. General study points: It was likely that a cluster of highly shared sequence variants was a sequencing artifact.

This PCR relied on a set of 60 Vbeta primers and 13 Jbeta primers. Some clones are missing from TCRdb's copy, which holds only in-frame ones; the method was immunoSEQ multiplex PCR. The sample yields tens of thousands of clones, roughly 90% seen once. V gave up 0 bases and J gave up 8 bases, with 13 bases separating them. The length of the CDR3 is 14 residues. In germline, CDR1 is SGHDN, CDR2 FVKESK. Turning to this clone: As yet, its antigen is unknown.

The gene calls are TRBV14 and TRBJ1-2, with D unresolved. The origin of this receptor is a woman aged 40 to 50 in good health and CMV-seropositive. The sample consisted of PBMCs. The CDR3, as DNA: TGTGCCAGCAGCCAAGATGCTAAGCTCCTCGGCTACACCTTC. The encoded protein is CASSQDAKLLGYTF.